Listed below are T cell receptor beta chains from one sample, sequenced in a study of PD-1 blockade in classical Hodgkin lymphoma. The method was immunoSEQ multiplex PCR; TCRdb's version includes in-frame clones alone and lacks a portion of them. The table includes tens of thousands of clones, about 87% detected once. The sample comprised CD4+ T cells from blood. These receptors all stem from a human donor with classical Hodgkin lymphoma. Each CDR3 is given without its conserved first and last residue. D genes are given only for firm matches.

CDR3 protein,CDR3 length,D gene,V gene
ASSLSQGGETEAF,13,NA,TRBV7-9
ASSLELMNTEAF,12,NA,TRBV5-1
ASSSTTGRNTEAF,13,TRBD1,TRBV4-1
ASSLGRAPGT,10,NA,TRBV28
ASSKIAGVFRETQY,14,TRBD2,TRBV19
ASSLGGLAKNIQY,13,NA,TRBV5-1
ASSEVTFLTGLYGYT,15,NA,TRBV2
ASSSGLAGLLTGELF,15,TRBD2,TRBV5-4
ASSYGADYSNQPQH,14,NA,TRBV7-9
ASSLEASGATDTQY,14,TRBD2,TRBV7-9
ASSPHGTSDTDTQY,14,TRBD2,TRBV5-1
ASSWTSGSDEQF,12,TRBD2,TRBV5-1
ASSHSGGYEQY,11,TRBD2,TRBV6-5
ASSFQGQGAYNEQF,14,TRBD1,TRBV4-1
ASSYSDSSYEQY,12,NA,TRBV6-5
ASSLTGTEETQY,12,TRBD1,TRBV7-3
ASSLVGSSEAF,11,NA,TRBV5-6
ASIPVVRGRQPQH,13,NA,TRBV23-1
ASRIGQGMEEQF,12,NA,TRBV5-1
ASSYLPTTEAF,11,NA,TRBV2
ASSPPADYYEQY,12,NA,TRBV18
ASSHGTGRTGELF,13,TRBD2,TRBV6-1
SARWGAEAF,9,NA,TRBV20-1
ASSGPGLEAF,10,NA,TRBV6-1